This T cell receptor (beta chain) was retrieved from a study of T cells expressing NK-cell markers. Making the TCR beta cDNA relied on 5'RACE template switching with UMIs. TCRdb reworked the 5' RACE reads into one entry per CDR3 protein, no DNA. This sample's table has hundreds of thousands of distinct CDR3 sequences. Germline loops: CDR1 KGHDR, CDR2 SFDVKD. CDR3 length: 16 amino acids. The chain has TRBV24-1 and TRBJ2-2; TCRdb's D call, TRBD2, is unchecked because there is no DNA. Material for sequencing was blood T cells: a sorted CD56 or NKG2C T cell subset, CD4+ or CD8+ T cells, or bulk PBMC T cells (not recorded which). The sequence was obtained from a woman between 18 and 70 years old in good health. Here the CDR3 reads CATSDFTAGGTGELFF.